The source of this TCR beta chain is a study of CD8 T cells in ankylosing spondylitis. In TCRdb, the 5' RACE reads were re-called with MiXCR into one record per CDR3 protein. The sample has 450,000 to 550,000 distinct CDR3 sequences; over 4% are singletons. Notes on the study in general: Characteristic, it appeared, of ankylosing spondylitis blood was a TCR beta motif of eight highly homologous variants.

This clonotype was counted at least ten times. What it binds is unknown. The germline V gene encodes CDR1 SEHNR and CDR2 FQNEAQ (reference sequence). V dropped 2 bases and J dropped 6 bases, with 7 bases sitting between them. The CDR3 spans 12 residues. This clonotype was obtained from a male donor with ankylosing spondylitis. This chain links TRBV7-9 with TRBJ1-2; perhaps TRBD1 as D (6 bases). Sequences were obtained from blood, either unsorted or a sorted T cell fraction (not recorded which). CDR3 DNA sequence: TGTGCCAGCAGCTTACCAGGGGATGGCTACACCTTC. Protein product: CASSLPGDGYTF.